This T cell receptor (beta chain) is from a study of Ad26.COV2.S vaccination and SARS-CoV-2 variants. Study-wide points: The TCR breadth and depth analyses may have understated or missed part of the total T cell responses. Substantial breadth was reported for post-vaccination spike-specific CD8+ and CD4+ T cells.

CDR1 is MDHEN and CDR2 is SYDVKM in the germline V gene. V dropped 5 bases and J dropped 3 bases, with 16 bases sitting between them. The CDR3 contains 16 residues. The method was immunoSEQ multiplex PCR; TCRdb's version includes in-frame clones alone and lacks a portion of them. The table records a few hundred thousand clones, about 92% of them present only once. Treatment described: roughly 18 received Ad26.COV2.S at low or high dose, single or two shots; 5 received placebo; per-sample allocation not given. Specimen acquisition occurred on day 63 following the initial vaccine or placebo injection. Donation came from an adult in Boston who was aged 18-55 years. The vaccine antigen was prefusion-stabilized Wuhan SARS-CoV-2 spike. Concerning this clone itself: Its antigen is not known.

The chain links TRBV28 to TRBJ1-4, with D possibly TRBD1 on 5 matching bases. The material sequenced was peripheral blood, taken in a trial of Ad26.COV2.S vaccine versus placebo. The TCR comes from a person between 18 and 65 years old who received the Ad26.COV2.S COVID-19 vaccine or a placebo. As DNA, the CDR3 is TGTGCCAGCAGTGCAGGGAGACTCGCCCCTAATGAAAAACTGTTTTTT. Amino acids: CASSAGRLAPNEKLFF.